This T cell receptor beta chain was identified in a study of blood T cell repertoires in COVID-19 (dated by TCRdb to about 2020). General notes on the study: Samples covering the acute and convalescent phases of COVID-19 were provided by collaborators in the United States, Italy and Spain. The material from the prospective study consisted of cDNA or gDNA derived from T cells, B-cell-depleted T cells, or PBMCs. The dataset comprised deeply sampled blood TCRbeta repertoires from subjects exposed to, actively infected with, or recovered from COVID-19. The repertoires were released in a freely available public database meant as a resource for research on the immune response to SARS-CoV-2. Samples were obtained from the ongoing ImmuneRACE study (first 160 participants) and from 1,254 subjects provided by 6 global collaborators. Sample metadata almost always included a de-identified subject ID, COVID-19 status, age in years and sex. HLA class I and class II types, where available, came from metadata supplied by the sample provider rather than from assay-based typing. Points the paper makes about the study in general: The amount of clinical and demographic metadata varied by source and participant and was provided uncurated.

This clone was counted once. No antigen is known for it. No base quality values were provided; no much bigger clone lies one nucleotide off. The immunoSEQ Assay, a bias-controlled multiplex PCR, was used to amplify TCRbeta CDR3 regions from genomic DNA. The authors' analysis ran thus. Nucleated cell counts per sample were estimated from amplification of reference gene primers within the assay. To quantify the absolute abundance of each unique TCRbeta CDR3 rearrangement, sequence reads were collapsed and filtered. For each sample, productive Simpson clonality was calculated as the square root of Simpson's diversity index over productive rearrangements. Here the immuneACCESS table is served through TCRdb, limited to in-frame sequences with V and J called. Missing clones are a known gap in these copies; in checked studies unresolved V genes cover under half, and the rest lacks a known reason. That table supplies the V and J calls and clone size; D and trimming were determined from the DNA. For this sample the table gives roughly 260,000 clones, of which roughly 86% were detected only once. The ten largest clones capture 2% to 3% of the sample.

The germline V gene (reference sequence) specifies DFQATT as CDR1 and SNEGSKA as CDR2. Including cysteine and phenylalanine, the CDR3 has 16 amino acids. Of all the DNA, just the CDR3 is kept, 48 bases in frame from base 1. V sheds 3 bases and J sheds 2 bases, leaving 19 bases between their ends. Whole blood was collected in K2EDTA tubes by collaborating institutions according to the institutions' own protocols. Collaborator samples were shipped for TCRbeta analysis as frozen whole blood, isolated PBMCs, or DNA extracted from either sample type. The sequenced sample consisted of peripheral blood. This receptor was identified in a woman aged 45-65 years with acute or convalescent COVID-19. The V and J segments used are TRBV20-1 and TRBJ2-5; perhaps TRBD2 is the D gene, with 6 bases matching. The bases are TGCAGTGCTAGTGGGGACTCAGACGGGGCACAAGAGACCCAGTACTTC. Its protein is CSASGDSDGAQETQYF.